Listed below are T cell receptor beta chains from one sample, sequenced in a study of STAT5B mutations in CD4+ large granular lymphocyte leukemia. Assay used: immunoSEQ multiplex PCR; TCRdb lists only in-frame clones, some missing. In the table there are fewer than 40,000 clones, around two thirds of which are singletons. Sequencing was carried out using CD4+ T cells from blood buffy coats. The receptors stem from a human donor in good health. Both conserved end residues are part of each CDR3.

V: TRBV9; CDR3: CASSVDSVGGELFF
V: TRBV2; CDR3: CASRAGAVNQPQHF
V: TRBV5-5; CDR3: CASSQDPGAVGTDTQYF
V: TRBV6-6; CDR3: CASRVAGEYNEQFF
V: TRBV6-1; CDR3: CASEAGGMNTEAFF
V: TRBV6-1; CDR3: CASSERRAGYGYTF
V: TRBV6-1; CDR3: CASTWQGYGNQPQHF
V: TRBV5-8; CDR3: CASSLKGQHSGNTIYF
V: TRBV27; CDR3: CASSSPGSGVTGELFF
V: TRBV14; CDR3: CASSQVYEQFF
V: TRBV11-3; CDR3: CASSLGPGGEQFF
V: TRBV21-1; CDR3: CASSKYSGEAGLDNEQFF
V: TRBV19; CDR3: CASSPLGQGSGNTIYF
V: TRBV2; CDR3: CASSEPPRWFGSYNEQFF
V: TRBV7-2; CDR3: CASSLAGGDGYTF